This TCR beta chain was identified during a study of response to subunit inactivated influenza vaccine. MiXCR, applied by TCRdb to the RT-PCR reads, yields one record per CDR3 protein. This table has 700,000 to 900,000 distinct CDR3 sequences, 21% appearing once. As concerns this clonotype: No antigen is known for it.

Study-level findings and limits: Authors suggested seasonal influenza vaccinations each recruit few new T cells.

Germline V gene lookup returns CDR1 SGHVS and CDR2 FQNEAQ. The V end was cut by 2 bases, the J end by 0 bases, with 8 bases between. CDR3 length: 15 residues. V is TRBV7-8 and J is TRBJ1-3, with D possibly TRBD1 on 5 matching bases. This sample comprised PBMCs from blood, obtained roughly 5 days after vaccination. The sequence derives from a man aged 45 to 65 who received an inactivated influenza vaccine. The CDR3 protein is CASSLKGHSGNTIYF. The DNA for the CDR3 is TGTGCCAGCAGCTTAAAAGGACACTCTGGAAACACCATATATTTT.